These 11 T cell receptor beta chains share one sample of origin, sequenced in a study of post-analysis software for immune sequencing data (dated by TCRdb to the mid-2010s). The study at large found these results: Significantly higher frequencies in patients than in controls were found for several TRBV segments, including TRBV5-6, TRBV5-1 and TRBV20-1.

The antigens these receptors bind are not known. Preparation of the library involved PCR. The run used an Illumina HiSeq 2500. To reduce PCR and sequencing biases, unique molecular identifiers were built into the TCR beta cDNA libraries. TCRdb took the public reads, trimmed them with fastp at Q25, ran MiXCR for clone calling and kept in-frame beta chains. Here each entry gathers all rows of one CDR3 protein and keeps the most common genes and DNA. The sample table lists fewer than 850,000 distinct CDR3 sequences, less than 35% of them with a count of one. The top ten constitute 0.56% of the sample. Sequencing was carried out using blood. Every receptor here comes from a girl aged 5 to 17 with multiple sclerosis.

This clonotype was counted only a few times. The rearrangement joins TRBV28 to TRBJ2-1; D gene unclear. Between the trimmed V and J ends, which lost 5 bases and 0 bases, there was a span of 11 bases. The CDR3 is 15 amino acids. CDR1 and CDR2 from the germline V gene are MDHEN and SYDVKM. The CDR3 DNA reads TGTGCCAGCAGTAGGGTCGAGATCTCCTACAATGAGCAGTTCTTC. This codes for CASSRVEISYNEQFF.

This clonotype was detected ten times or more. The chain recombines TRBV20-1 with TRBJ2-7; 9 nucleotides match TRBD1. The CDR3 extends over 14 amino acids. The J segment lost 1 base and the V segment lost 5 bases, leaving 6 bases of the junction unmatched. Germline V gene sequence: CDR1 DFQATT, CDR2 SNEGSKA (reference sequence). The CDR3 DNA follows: TGCAGTGCTGTCCAGGGGACAGGGTCCTACGAGCAGTACTTC. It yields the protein CSAVQGTGSYEQYF.

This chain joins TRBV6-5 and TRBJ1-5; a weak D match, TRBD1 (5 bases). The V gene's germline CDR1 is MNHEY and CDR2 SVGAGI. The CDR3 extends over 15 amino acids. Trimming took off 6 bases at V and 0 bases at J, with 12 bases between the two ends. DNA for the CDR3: TGTGCCAGCAGGACAGACAGATATAGCAATCAGCCCCAGCATTTT. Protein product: CASRTDRYSNQPQHF.

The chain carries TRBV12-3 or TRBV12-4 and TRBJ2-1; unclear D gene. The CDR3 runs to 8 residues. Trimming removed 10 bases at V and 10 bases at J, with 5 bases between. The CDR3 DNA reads TGTGCCAATGCGGAGCAGTTCTTC. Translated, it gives CANAEQFF.

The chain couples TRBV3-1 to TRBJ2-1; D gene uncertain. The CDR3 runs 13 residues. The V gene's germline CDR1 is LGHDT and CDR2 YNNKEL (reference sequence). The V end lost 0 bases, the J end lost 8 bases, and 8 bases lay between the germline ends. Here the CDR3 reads CASSQDAWHEQFF. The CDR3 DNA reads TGTGCCAGCAGCCAAGACGCGTGGCATGAGCAGTTCTTC.

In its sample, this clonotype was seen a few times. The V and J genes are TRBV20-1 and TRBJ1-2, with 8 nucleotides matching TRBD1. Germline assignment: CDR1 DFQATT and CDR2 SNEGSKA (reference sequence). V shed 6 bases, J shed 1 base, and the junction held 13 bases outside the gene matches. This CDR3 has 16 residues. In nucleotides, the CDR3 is TGCAGTGCCCCAGGGGGCGGGAAGGATATTAACTATGGCTACACCTTC. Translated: CSAPGGGKDINYGYTF.

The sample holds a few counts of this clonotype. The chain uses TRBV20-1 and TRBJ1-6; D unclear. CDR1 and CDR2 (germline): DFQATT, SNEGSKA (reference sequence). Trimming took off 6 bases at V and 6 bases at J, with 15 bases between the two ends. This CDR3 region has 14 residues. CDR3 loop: CSARVLLGNSPLHF. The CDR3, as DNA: TGCAGTGCGCGTGTCCTACTCGGTAATTCACCCCTCCACTTT.

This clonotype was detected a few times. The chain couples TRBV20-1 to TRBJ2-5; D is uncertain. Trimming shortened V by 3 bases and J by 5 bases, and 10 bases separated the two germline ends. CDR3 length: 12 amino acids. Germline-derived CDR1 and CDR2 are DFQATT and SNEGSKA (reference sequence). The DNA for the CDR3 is TGCAGTGCTAGGCCCCCCCGGGAGACCCAGTACTTC. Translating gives CSARPPRETQYF.

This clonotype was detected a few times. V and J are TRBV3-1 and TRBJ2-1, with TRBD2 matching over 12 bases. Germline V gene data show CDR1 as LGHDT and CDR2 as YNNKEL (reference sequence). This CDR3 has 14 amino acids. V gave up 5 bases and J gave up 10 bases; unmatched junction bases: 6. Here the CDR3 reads CASSKVLAGGEQFF. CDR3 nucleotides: TGTGCCAGCAGCAAAGTACTAGCGGGAGGAGAGCAGTTCTTC.

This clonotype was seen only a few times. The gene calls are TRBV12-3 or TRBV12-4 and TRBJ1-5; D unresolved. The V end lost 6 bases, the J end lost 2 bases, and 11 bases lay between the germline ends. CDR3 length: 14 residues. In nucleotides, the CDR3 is TGTGCCAGCAGAAACCGGGCCGGCAATCAGCCCCAGCATTTT. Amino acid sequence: CASRNRAGNQPQHF.

This CDR3 is CAIRGSASGSYEQYF. The CDR3 bases are TGTGCCATCAGGGGTTCAGCTAGCGGCTCCTACGAGCAGTACTTC. This rearrangement joins TRBV10-3 to TRBJ2-7; TRBD2 agrees at 7 bases. This CDR3 region has 15 residues. Trimming cost V 6 bases and J 0 bases; bases outside gene matches: 8. Germline V gene sequence: CDR1 ENHRY, CDR2 SYGVKD.